This TCR beta chain originates from a study of T cell changes during pregnancy in multiple sclerosis (dated by TCRdb to the late 2010s). For the study in its entirety: Changes in the T cell repertoire over the course of pregnancy were examined in this study in women with multiple sclerosis.

The CDR3 measures 17 amino acids from cysteine to phenylalanine. The read is trimmed to its CDR3 DNA, 51 bases read in frame from base 1. Relative to germline, V is missing 5 bases and J is missing 5 bases, with 17 bases of the junction outside any gene match. CDR1 and CDR2 are drawn from the germline V gene (reference sequence): MNHEY, SMNVEV. Library construction relied on the immunoSEQ multiplex PCR assay. Held by TCRdb, this immuneACCESS table contains in-frame sequences only and omits some clones. Under half of the omission traces to an unresolved V gene where checked; the cause of the rest is unknown. Recorded for this sample are approximately 38,000 clones; roughly 94% of them occurred a single time. Approximately 1.8% of the sample goes to the ten largest clones. Notes on this clone: Which antigen it targets is not known. The input lacks base qualities; no much larger clone sits a single base away.

The chain couples TRBV27 to TRBJ2-5, with 7 central nucleotides matching TRBD2. The receptor's source is a female donor with multiple sclerosis, enrolled in a pregnancy study. The source was peripheral blood, collected in the third trimester of pregnancy. Read as DNA, the sequence is TGTGCCAGCAGTCCCATGTGGGTGGCGGGAGTACAGGAGACCCAGTACTTC. Protein translation: CASSPMWVAGVQETQYF.